This TCR beta chain comes out of a study of human T cells and chemical hapten exposure. General observations from the study: Expanded TCRs created a significantly greater count of big CDR3 similarity clusters than controls did. DPC sensitization did not alter TCRs above 1 in 1000 frequency.

The CDR3 is 15 residues long. Germline loops: CDR1 SEHNR, CDR2 FQNEAQ (reference sequence). V lost 2 bases, J lost 4 bases, and 15 bases lay in between. Specified time point: pre-sensitization, week 0. The treatment was: therapeutic diphenylcyclopropenone sensitization with weekly scalp DPC. RNA extraction used unfractionated whole blood as the source of total RNA. Separate cDNA molecules received unique molecular identifiers, which the library attached to them. TCRdb analysed the RACE reads with MiXCR anew, one entry per CDR3 protein. The sample has 60,000 to 70,000 distinct CDR3 sequences, over 9.5% seen once. Comment on this clonotype: What it binds is not known.

The rearrangement uses TRBV7-9 and TRBJ2-7, with D perhaps matching TRBD2 (6 bases). The sample was whole blood, taken in connection with sensitization to the hapten diphenylcyclopropenone (DPC). The clonotype comes from a woman in her fifties or sixties with alopecia areata. Some clones in this sample may be carry-over from other donors' samples. The CDR3 reads CASSLRGLSVYEQYF. CDR3 in DNA: TGTGCCAGCAGCTTAAGGGGACTGAGTGTGTACGAGCAGTACTTC.